One sample yielded the 28 T cell receptor beta chains listed below, sequenced in a study of T-cell memory formation after mild COVID-19. TCRdb independently ran MiXCR on the 5' RACE reads; one entry per CDR3 protein. This table has fewer than 350,000 distinct CDR3 sequences, approximately 15% appearing once. The sample taken for sequencing was PBMCs or a T cell subset sorted from them (not recorded which). The receptors were sampled from a man aged 18 to 35 who had mild COVID-19 (a few samples of this study predate the infection). Cell type and time point are not known.

The gene calls are TRBV6-5 and TRBJ2-1; TRBD2 matches 12 bases. V lost 5 bases and J lost 9; bases outside the gene matches: 5. Looked up from germline, CDR1 is MNHEY and CDR2 is SVGAGI. The CDR3 has 14 residues. Here the CDR3 DNA reads TGTGCCAGCAGTACGGGACTAGCGGGCGCTGAGCAGTTCTTC. This translates into CASSTGLAGAEQFF.

This clonotype has just a few counts. The CDR3 protein is CSAEAGGVQETQYF. The CDR3 nucleotides read TGCAGTGCTGAGGCGGGGGGGGTCCAAGAGACCCAGTACTTC. The chain recombines TRBV20-1 with TRBJ2-5, with TRBD2 matching 9 bases. Germline trimming cut 5 bases from V and 1 base from J; bases unmatched to any gene: 5. CDR1 is DFQATT and CDR2 is SNEGSKA in the germline V gene (reference sequence). The CDR3 has 14 residues.

In this sample, this clonotype turned up a few times. Here the CDR3 DNA reads TGTGCCAGCAGTTCCTACTCGGGGACAGGGACCCAGTACTTC. Translating it yields CASSSYSGTGTQYF. The chain recombines TRBV6-2 or TRBV6-3 with TRBJ2-5; 8 bases fit TRBD1. Trimming cost V 4 bases and J 7 bases; bases outside gene matches: 8. The V gene's germline CDR1 is MNHEY and CDR2 SVGEGT. The CDR3 length is 14 residues.

V usage is TRBV20-1 and J usage is TRBJ2-7, with a possible D match to TRBD2 (6 bases). Germline CDR1 reads DFQATT; CDR2 reads SNEGSKA (reference sequence). CDR3 size: 15 residues. Trimming removed 1 base at V and 7 bases at J, with 20 bases between. CDR3 DNA: TGCAGTGCTAGAGTTGCGGGACTTATCTTTATAGAGCAGTACTTC. It yields the protein CSARVAGLIFIEQYF.

This clonotype was recorded a few times. This rearrangement joins TRBV7-9 to TRBJ2-7, with 9 bases identical to TRBD1. The CDR3 has 15 amino acids. The J segment lost 3 bases and the V segment lost 1 base, leaving 4 bases of the junction unmatched. Germline lookup yields CDR1 SEHNR and CDR2 FQNEAQ (reference sequence). CDR3 in amino acids: CASSLGTGVVYEQYF. DNA for the CDR3: TGTGCCAGCAGCTTAGGGACAGGGGTCGTCTACGAGCAGTACTTC.

This rearrangement joins TRBV20-1 to TRBJ2-3, with 10 bases that match TRBD2. This CDR3 comprises 16 residues. V lost 6 bases and J lost 1; bases outside the gene matches: 10. Germline CDR1 and CDR2: DFQATT and SNEGSKA (reference sequence). The CDR3 nucleotides read TGCAGTGCCCCCAGGCGGCTAGCGGGGGGCACAGATACGCAGTATTTT. Residues: CSAPRRLAGGTDTQYF.

This clonotype was seen more than once but under ten times. This chain connects TRBV5-6 to TRBJ2-5; TRBD2 agrees at 7 bases. V lost 3 bases, J lost 2 bases, and 10 bases stayed unmatched. The CDR3 totals 16 residues. The germline V gene encodes CDR1 SGHDT and CDR2 YYEEEE. The DNA for the CDR3 is TGTGCCAGCAGCTACGATGCGGGGGTATCTCAAGAGACCCAGTACTTC. Encoded protein: CASSYDAGVSQETQYF.

J is TRBJ1-1 and V is TRBV15, with D hard to call. This CDR3 is built from 12 residues. V was cut by 0 bases and J by 1 base, with 0 bases left in between. CDR1 is LNHNV and CDR2 is YYDKDF in the germline V gene (reference sequence). The CDR3 coding sequence is TGTGCCACCAGCAGAGAGAACACTGAAGCTTTCTTT. It is translated as CATSRENTEAFF.

This clonotype showed up just a few times. V usage is TRBV29-1 and J usage is TRBJ2-7, with 13 bases that match TRBD2. V lost 6 bases, J lost 6 bases, and 5 bases stayed unmatched. CDR1 and CDR2 from the germline V gene are SQVTM and ANQGSEA. CDR3 length equals 13 residues. The CDR3: CSVGTSGVGEQYF. DNA of the CDR3: TGCAGCGTCGGGACTAGCGGGGTAGGCGAGCAGTACTTC.

The V gene is TRBV7-9, the J gene TRBJ1-2, with 11 bases that match TRBD1. This CDR3 is 14 amino acids long. V lost 1 base to trimming and J lost 7 bases; unmatched junction nucleotides: 2. From germline, CDR1 is SEHNR and CDR2 FQNEAQ (reference sequence). This CDR3 reads CASSLVDRGPGYTF. The CDR3 nucleotides read TGTGCCAGCAGCTTAGTGGACAGGGGGCCTGGCTACACCTTC.

The gene calls are TRBV19 and TRBJ1-5; 10 positions agree with TRBD1. Germline CDR1 reads LNHDA; CDR2 reads SQIVND (reference sequence). The CDR3 is 18 residues long. V lost 3 bases to trimming and J lost 2 bases; unmatched junction nucleotides: 10. The CDR3 DNA is TGTGCCAGTAGTATGCCCGGGACAGGGGTGTTGGGCAATCAGCCCCAGCATTTT. Translated, it gives CASSMPGTGVLGNQPQHF.

This clonotype was seen a few times. V is TRBV3-1 and J is TRBJ1-2; D not certain. The ends were cut back, 1 base at V and 8 bases at J, with 11 bases in the middle. This CDR3 region has 13 residues. CDR1 is LGHDT, CDR2 YNNKEL, per germline (reference sequence). Written as DNA, the CDR3 is TGTGCCAGCAGCCAAGCGGCGTTAGGGGGCTACACCTTC. Translating gives CASSQAALGGYTF.

This clonotype was seen ten or more times. V and J are TRBV18 and TRBJ2-7; D might be TRBD1 (6 bases). Looked up from germline, CDR1 is KGHSH and CDR2 is LQKENI. The V end was cut by 5 bases, the J end by 2 bases, with 13 bases between. The CDR3 is 14 residues long. The CDR3 DNA sequence: TGTGCCAGCTCAGAAAAACAGGGCCCCTACGAGCAGTACGTC. As protein: CASSEKQGPYEQYV.

This clonotype was found many times. The chain couples TRBV12-3 or TRBV12-4 to TRBJ1-5; tentatively, D is TRBD1 (6 bases). This CDR3 contains 13 residues. V shed 10 bases and J shed 5 bases, with 15 bases lying between them. The CDR3 nucleotides read TGTGCCACCCAGGGGTCTGCGGATCAGCCCCAGCATTTT. Translating gives CATQGSADQPQHF.

J is TRBJ2-4 and V is TRBV7-9; 7 positions match TRBD1. Unmatched junction bases numbered 4, after V lost 0 bases and J lost 8 bases. Per the germline V gene, CDR1 is SEHNR and CDR2 is FQNEAQ (reference sequence). The CDR3 sequence is 14 residues long. This chain's CDR3 is CASSLANRGDIQYF. The CDR3 DNA is TGTGCCAGCAGCTTAGCCAACAGGGGAGACATTCAGTACTTC. Together with reference TRBV7-9 and TRBJ2-4, the CDR3 gives the full variable domain: DTGVSQNPRHKITKRGQNVTFRCDPISEHNRLYWYRQTLGQGPEFLTYFQNEAQLEKSRLLSDRFSAERPKGSFSTLEIQRTEQGDSAMYLCASSLANRGDIQYFGAGTRLSVL.

The chain uses TRBV13 and TRBJ2-7; possible D gene TRBD2, 5 bases. The CDR3 spans 15 residues. Germline V gene lookup returns CDR1 PRHDT and CDR2 FYEKMQ (reference sequence). V gave up 9 bases and J gave up 3 bases, with 21 bases separating them. The CDR3 region has the DNA TGTGCCAGTATGGCCACCGAGGGTAGAATCTACGAGCAGTACTTC. The encoded protein is CASMATEGRIYEQYF. Drawing the rest from reference TRBV13 and TRBJ2-7, the complete variable domain is AAGVIQSPRHLIKEKRETATLKCYPIPRHDTVYWYQQGPGQDPQFLISFYEKMQSDKGSIPDRFSAQQFSDYHSELNMSSLELGDSALYFCASMATEGRIYEQYFGPGTRLTVT.

The rearrangement links TRBV6-5 to TRBJ1-6; 9 bases fit TRBD1. The CDR3 extends over 16 amino acids. V gave up 5 bases and J gave up 9 bases; unmatched junction bases: 11. CDR1 is MNHEY, CDR2 SVGAGI, per germline. DNA of the CDR3: TGTGCCAGCAGTGACCGGACAGGGGCCGTCGGTTCACCCCTCCACTTT. Protein sequence: CASSDRTGAVGSPLHF.

This clonotype was picked up many times. The CDR3 is CASSLDPNNEQFF. CDR3 DNA: TGCGCCAGCAGCTTGGACCCGAACAATGAGCAGTTCTTC. The genes are TRBV5-1 and TRBJ2-1; D unclear. The length of the CDR3 is 13 residues. The germline V and J ends were trimmed by 0 bases and 5 bases, with 6 bases remaining between them. CDR1 and CDR2 (germline): SGHRS, YFSETQ.

The rearrangement links TRBV12-3 or TRBV12-4 to TRBJ2-1; 11 nucleotides match TRBD2. CDR3 length: 14 amino acids. V gave up 4 bases and J gave up 8 bases; unmatched junction bases: 4. The CDR3 DNA is TGTGCCAGCAGTTCCGGGACTAGCGGTCATGAGCAGTTCTTC. This gives the protein CASSSGTSGHEQFF.

V usage is TRBV6-5 and J usage is TRBJ2-3, with a tentative D call TRBD2 (6 bases). This CDR3 comprises 15 residues. The V gene lost 6 bases and the J gene lost 4 bases, with 17 bases spanning the gap. CDR1 and CDR2 (germline): MNHEY, SVGAGI. For the CDR3, the DNA is TGTGCCAGCAGACCCCGGCTAGCGAGTGCAGATACGCAGTATTTT. This translates into CASRPRLASADTQYF.

This chain links TRBV7-8 with TRBJ1-5, with D unresolved. Germline-derived CDR1 and CDR2 are SGHVS and FQNEAQ. V was pared by 3 bases and J by 7 bases, with 10 bases between. This CDR3 spans 13 amino acids. This CDR3 reads CASSLGFRQPQHF. The CDR3 DNA reads TGTGCCAGCAGCTTGGGGTTTAGACAGCCCCAGCATTTT.

In its sample, this clonotype was seen once. The rearrangement uses TRBV5-1 and TRBJ2-7, with 9 bases lining up with TRBD1. This CDR3 has 14 residues. The germline V gene encodes CDR1 SGHRS and CDR2 YFSETQ. V lost 4 bases, J lost 6 bases, and 8 bases stayed unmatched. The CDR3 DNA is TGCGCCAGCAGCGATCCGGGACAGGGAGGCGAGCAGTACTTC. Encoded protein: CASSDPGQGGEQYF.

The V call is TRBV28, the J call TRBJ2-1, with a possible D match to TRBD2 (6 bases). The CDR3 runs to 13 residues. Trimming left V 2 bases short and J 12 bases short, with 14 bases between. The germline gives CDR1 MDHEN, CDR2 SYDVKM. The CDR3 region has the DNA TGTGCCAGCAGTTTAGCAGATCGCGGGGCGCAGTTCTTC. As protein: CASSLADRGAQFF.

The rearrangement joins TRBV7-3 to TRBJ1-2; D might be TRBD1 (5 bases). Per germline, CDR1 SGHTA and CDR2 FQGTGA. The CDR3 loop spans 14 amino acids. V was shortened by 5 bases and J by 4 bases, with 14 bases between the two germline ends. CDR3 amino acids: CASSIYGGVYGYTF. In DNA, the CDR3 is TGTGCCAGCAGCATATACGGGGGGGTCTATGGCTACACCTTC.

This clonotype turned up a few times. The rearrangement joins TRBV7-2 to TRBJ2-5, with 12 bases matching TRBD2. This CDR3 region has 17 residues. Germline CDR1 and CDR2: SGHTA and FQGNSA. The junction had 4 bases not matched to a gene; V was cut back by 2 bases and J by 0 bases. This chain's CDR3 is CASSLTGTSGYQETQYF. CDR3 sequence (DNA): TGTGCCAGCAGCTTAACCGGGACTAGCGGGTACCAAGAGACCCAGTACTTC. Combining the CDR3 with reference TRBV7-2 and TRBJ2-5 gives the whole variable domain GAGVSQSPSNKVTEKGKDVELRCDPISGHTALYWYRQSLGQGLEFLIYFQGNSAPDKSGLPSDRFSAERTGGSVSTLTIQRTQQEDSAVYLCASSLTGTSGYQETQYFGPGTRLLVL.

This clonotype has more than one count but fewer than ten. The chain uses TRBV7-2 and TRBJ2-7; the D gene could be TRBD1 or TRBD2 (5 bases each). There are 18 residues in the CDR3. CDR1 is SGHTA, CDR2 FQGNSA, per germline. V was cut by 1 base and J by 1 base, with 20 bases left in between. CDR3 DNA: TGTGCCAGCAGCTTAGTACAGTCGTTTCGGGGCTCATCCTACGAGCAGTACTTC. Its translation is CASSLVQSFRGSSYEQYF.

V usage is TRBV7-2 and J usage is TRBJ2-3, with D possibly being TRBD2 (6 bases). Looked up from germline, CDR1 is SGHTA and CDR2 is FQGNSA. The length of the CDR3 is 16 residues. V lost 0 bases and J lost 2, with 12 bases in between. The CDR3, as DNA: TGTGCCAGCAGCTTAGCCCCGCGGGGTTACACAGATACGCAGTATTTT. This encodes CASSLAPRGYTDTQYF.

The V and J genes are TRBV3-1 and TRBJ2-2, with 10 bases fitting TRBD2. The V gene's germline CDR1 is LGHDT and CDR2 YNNKEL (reference sequence). J was trimmed by 8 bases and V by 7 bases; bases with no gene match: 10. CDR3 length: 15 residues. The CDR3 DNA follows: TGTGCCAGCACCCTAGCGGGGGCCAATGTTGGGGAGCTGTTTTTT. Protein sequence: CASTLAGANVGELFF.